This passage covers 26 T cell receptor beta chains from one sample sequenced in a study of blood T cell repertoires in COVID-19. Sequencing used immunoSEQ multiplex PCR; TCRdb keeps in-frame clones, though not all of them. The data hold about 140,000 clones, with less than 85% observed a single time. Input material: peripheral blood. Source of these receptors: a human donor in a cohort sampled during active COVID-19.

The rearrangement uses TRBV12-5 and TRBJ2-1, with 7 bases lining up with TRBD2. Germline lookup yields CDR1 LGHNT and CDR2 FRNRAP. The CDR3 length is 13 residues. J was trimmed by 7 bases and V by 1 base; bases with no gene match: 1. CDR3 nucleotide sequence: TGTGCTAGTGGTTTGGGCGGGGGAAATGAGCAGTTCTTC. Residues: CASGLGGGNEQFF.

This rearrangement joins TRBV11-3 to TRBJ1-3, with TRBD1 identical over 8 bases. CDR1 and CDR2 from the germline V gene are SGHNT and YENEEA. This CDR3 comprises 15 residues. J lost 0 bases, V lost 5 bases, and 3 bases had no gene match. DNA of the CDR3: TGTGCCAGCAGCGCAGGGGGCAGCTCTGGAAACACCATATATTTT. The encoded protein is CASSAGGSSGNTIYF. The full variable domain, its missing parts supplied by reference TRBV11-3 and TRBJ1-3, is EAGVVQSPRYKIIEKKQPVAFWCNPISGHNTLYWYLQNLGQGPELLIRYENEEAVDDSQLPKDRFSAERLKGVDSTLKIQPAELGDSAVYLCASSAGGSSGNTIYFGEGSWLTVV.

V is TRBV7-3 and J is TRBJ2-3; 10 bases match TRBD2. The length of the CDR3 is 15 residues. CDR1 SGHTA and CDR2 FQGTGA come from the germline V gene. Trimming cost V 5 bases and J 1 base; bases outside gene matches: 3. The CDR3 DNA reads as TGTGCCAGCAGCCATAGCGGGGGGCGCACAGATACGCAGTATTTT. This sequence encodes CASSHSGGRTDTQYF.

V usage is TRBV19 and J usage is TRBJ2-1; D may be TRBD2 (6 bases). V shed 6 bases and J shed 7 bases, with 22 bases lying between them. Germline CDR1 reads LNHDA; CDR2 reads SQIVND (reference sequence). The CDR3 contains 16 residues. CDR3 region: CASSSNPGLTGNEQFF. CDR3 nucleotide sequence: TGTGCCAGTAGCTCGAACCCGGGACTGACGGGGAATGAGCAGTTCTTC.

V is TRBV5-1 and J is TRBJ1-2, with 9 nucleotides matching TRBD1. Germline V gene lookup returns CDR1 SGHRS and CDR2 YFSETQ. J was trimmed by 5 bases and V by 0 bases; bases with no gene match: 2. The CDR3 has 14 residues. CDR3 nucleotide sequence: TGCGCCAGCAGCTTGGGGACAGGGGTTTATGGCTACACCTTC. Amino acids: CASSLGTGVYGYTF.

The chain uses TRBV4-1 and TRBJ1-6, with 8 bases lining up with TRBD1. Germline V CDR1 and CDR2: MGHRA, YSYEKL. This CDR3 contains 18 residues. With V trimmed by 0 bases and J by 0 bases, 4 bases remained unmatched. CDR3 residues: CASSQEQGASSYNSPLHF. Here the CDR3 DNA reads TGCGCCAGCAGCCAAGAGCAGGGGGCGAGCTCCTATAATTCACCCCTCCACTTT.

The chain carries TRBV3-1 (or the pseudogene TRBV3-2) and TRBJ2-3, with 7 bases that match TRBD1. CDR1 is LGHDT and CDR2 is YNNKEL in the germline V gene (reference sequence). Trimming at V came to 5 bases and at J to 3 bases, leaving 8 bases not matched to a gene. The CDR3 loop spans 15 amino acids. CDR3 residues: CASSSTGAGTDTQYF. The DNA of the CDR3 is TGTGCCAGCAGCTCTACAGGGGCTGGTACAGATACGCAGTATTTT.

The chain uses TRBV19 and TRBJ2-6; D possibly corresponds to TRBD1 (5 bases). This CDR3 has 14 amino acids. With 7 bases removed from V and 0 bases from J, the gap between germline ends came to 7 bases. Germline V CDR1 and CDR2: LNHDA, SQIVND (reference sequence). CDR3 DNA: TGTGCCAGTAATCAGGGCTCTGGGGCCAACGTCCTGACTTTC. This encodes CASNQGSGANVLTF. The whole variable domain, remainder taken from reference TRBV19 and TRBJ2-6, is DGGITQSPKYLFRKEGQNVTLSCEQNLNHDAMYWYRQDPGQGLRLIYYSQIVNDFQKGDIAEGYSVSREKKESFPLTVTSAQKNPTAFYLCASNQGSGANVLTFGAGSRLTVL.

The genes are TRBV12-3 or TRBV12-4 and TRBJ2-3, with D tentatively TRBD2 (5 bases). Trimming removed 4 bases from V and 4 bases from J, with 9 bases in between. The CDR3 has 13 residues. DNA for the CDR3: TGTGCCAGCAGTTCGGAGGCCCCAGATACGCAGTATTTT. Translation gives CASSSEAPDTQYF.

The chain employs TRBV6-2 or TRBV6-3 and TRBJ1-6, with a weak D call TRBD1 (5 bases). There are 14 residues in the CDR3. CDR1 is MNHEY and CDR2 is SVGEGT in the germline V gene. The V end lost 5 bases, the J end lost 7 bases, and 12 bases lay between the germline ends. The DNA for the CDR3 is TGTGCCAGCAGTGGGGCCGTAAAGAATTCACCCCTCCACTTT. Translating gives CASSGAVKNSPLHF.

This rearrangement joins TRBV6-5 to TRBJ1-4; TRBD1 matches at 9 bases. Germline V gives CDR1 MNHEY, CDR2 SVGAGI. Unmatched junction bases numbered 8, after V lost 5 bases and J lost 7 bases. The CDR3 has 15 amino acids. The chain's CDR3 is CASSMTRDRAEKLFF. CDR3 nucleotide sequence: TGTGCCAGCAGTATGACCCGGGACAGGGCTGAAAAACTGTTTTTT.

The chain links TRBV6-5 to TRBJ2-2; maybe TRBD2 (6 bases). The CDR3 covers 14 residues. With 6 bases removed from V and 1 base from J, the gap between germline ends came to 9 bases. Germline CDR1 MNHEY, CDR2 SVGAGI. The DNA for the CDR3 is TGTGCCAGCAGACTTAGCGGGAACACCGGGGAGCTGTTTTTT. As protein: CASRLSGNTGELFF.

The chain couples TRBV6-5 to TRBJ2-2; TRBD1 agrees at 7 bases. Per the germline V gene, CDR1 is MNHEY and CDR2 is SVGAGI. This CDR3 contains 13 residues. After removal of 7 bases from V and 5 bases from J, the junction contained 4 bases not matched to a gene. CDR3 amino acids: CASKGAGTGELFF. The CDR3, as DNA: TGTGCCAGCAAGGGGGCAGGTACCGGGGAGCTGTTTTTT.

The V call is TRBV3-1 (or the pseudogene TRBV3-2), the J call TRBJ2-7; possible D gene TRBD2, 5 bases. The ends were cut back, 1 base at V and 6 bases at J, with 10 bases in the middle. Per the germline V gene, CDR1 is LGHDT and CDR2 is YNNKEL (reference sequence). The CDR3 length is 13 residues. The CDR3 nucleotides read TGTGCCAGCAGCCAAGCCAGGACTCGCGAGCAGTACTTC. It translates to CASSQARTREQYF.

The rearrangement links TRBV5-1 to TRBJ1-4, with TRBD1 as a possible D gene (5 bases). CDR1 SGHRS and CDR2 YFSETQ come from the germline V gene. Deletions cut 4 bases from V and 0 bases from J, with 22 bases between. This CDR3 has 19 residues. The CDR3 spells CASSLPSGERGATNEKLFF. CDR3 nucleotides: TGCGCCAGCAGCCTACCCTCGGGGGAGAGGGGTGCAACTAATGAAAAACTGTTTTTT.

This chain joins TRBV28 and TRBJ1-1, with 7 bases identical to TRBD1. The V gene end was trimmed by 5 bases and the J gene end by 10 bases; junction bases not matched to a gene: 7. Germline values: CDR1 MDHEN, CDR2 SYDVKM. This CDR3 has 12 residues. CDR3 nucleotide sequence: TGTGCCAGCAGTATACAGGGGCGGGGAGCTTTCTTT. The encoded protein is CASSIQGRGAFF.

The V call is TRBV7-2, the J call TRBJ2-1; 11 bases agree with TRBD2. V lost 5 bases to trimming and J lost 9 bases; unmatched junction nucleotides: 3. Germline lookup yields CDR1 SGHTA and CDR2 FQGNSA. The CDR3 runs 13 residues. CDR3 in amino acids: CASSLGTSGEQFF. The CDR3 DNA follows: TGTGCCAGCAGCCTCGGGACTAGCGGTGAGCAGTTCTTC.

The chain uses TRBV5-1 and TRBJ2-1; possibly TRBD1 for D (5 bases). Trimming took off 2 bases at V and 2 bases at J, with 11 bases between the two ends. This CDR3 spans 15 amino acids. Germline CDR1 reads SGHRS; CDR2 reads YFSETQ. CDR3 nucleotides: TGCGCCAGCAGCTTTGGCAGGGCCACCTACAATGAGCAGTTCTTC. This encodes CASSFGRATYNEQFF.

The CDR3 loop reads CASSDTSGENTGELFF. CDR3 DNA: TGTGCCAGCAGTGACACTAGCGGGGAGAACACCGGGGAGCTGTTTTTT. V is TRBV6-1 and J is TRBJ2-2; 10 bases fit TRBD2. CDR1 is MNHNS and CDR2 is SASEGT in the germline V gene. Trimming took 3 bases from V and 1 from J; bases not matched to a gene: 2. CDR3 length: 16 residues.

This chain links TRBV6-5 with TRBJ1-1; unclear D gene. In germline, CDR1 is MNHEY, CDR2 SVGAGI. Trimming left V 3 bases short and J 1 base short, with 6 bases between. This CDR3 spans 13 amino acids. The CDR3 nucleotides are TGTGCCAGCAGTTATGGCAGGAACACTGAAGCTTTCTTT. Translated, it gives CASSYGRNTEAFF.

The V call is TRBV24-1, the J call TRBJ2-3, with unresolved D. V was trimmed by 4 bases and J by 1 base, leaving 17 bases between them. Germline V lookup: CDR1 KGHDR, CDR2 SFDVKD. The CDR3 is made up of 17 amino acids. As DNA, the CDR3 is TGTGCCACCAGTGACTACACCCTTGGGCAGGGCACAGATACGCAGTATTTT. Translated: CATSDYTLGQGTDTQYF.

In its sample, this clone was seen a few times. J is TRBJ2-2 and V is TRBV29-1; tentative D call: TRBD2 (5 bases). Trimming pared 1 base from V and 4 bases from J, leaving 7 bases between. There are 13 residues in the CDR3. The germline V gene has CDR1 SQVTM and CDR2 ANQGSEA. The CDR3 DNA reads as TGCAGCGTTGAAGGAGAGGGCACCGGGGAGCTGTTTTTT. Its translation is CSVEGEGTGELFF.

The chain is built from TRBV9 and TRBJ2-7; D possibly corresponds to TRBD1 (5 bases). The V gene's germline CDR1 is SGDLS and CDR2 YYNGEE. The CDR3 covers 13 residues. V lost 1 base, J lost 6 bases, and 11 bases lay in between. The CDR3 is CASSVQGFGEQYF. DNA for the CDR3: TGTGCCAGCAGCGTACAGGGTTTCGGCGAGCAGTACTTC.

This clone showed up just once. This rearrangement joins TRBV23-1 to TRBJ2-1, with 12 bases that match TRBD2. TRBV23-1 is an open reading frame, and its role is uncertain. The V and J ends lost 4 bases and 0 bases, in that order; junction bases with no gene match: 10. This CDR3 spans 19 amino acids. The DNA of the CDR3 is TGCGCCAGCAGTCGAGGACTAGCGGGGACCGCTAGCTCCTACAATGAGCAGTTCTTC. This gives the protein CASSRGLAGTASSYNEQFF.

The chain has TRBV6-5 and TRBJ1-2, with D tentatively TRBD1 (5 bases). The V gene lost 7 bases and the J gene lost 8 bases, with 17 bases spanning the gap. The CDR3 runs 13 residues. The germline V gene encodes CDR1 MNHEY and CDR2 SVGAGI. DNA for the CDR3: TGTGCCAGCACCCGGACACAAAACCGGGGCTACACCTTC. It yields the protein CASTRTQNRGYTF.

CDR3 amino acids: CASSRQGGSYEQYF. In DNA, the CDR3 is TGTGCCAGCAGTAGACAGGGTGGATCCTACGAGCAGTACTTC. The gene calls are TRBV28 and TRBJ2-7; 7 bases agree with TRBD1. Germline V gene sequence: CDR1 MDHEN, CDR2 SYDVKM. The length of the CDR3 is 14 residues. With 5 bases clipped from V and 1 base from J, the junction kept 5 bases outside the gene matches.